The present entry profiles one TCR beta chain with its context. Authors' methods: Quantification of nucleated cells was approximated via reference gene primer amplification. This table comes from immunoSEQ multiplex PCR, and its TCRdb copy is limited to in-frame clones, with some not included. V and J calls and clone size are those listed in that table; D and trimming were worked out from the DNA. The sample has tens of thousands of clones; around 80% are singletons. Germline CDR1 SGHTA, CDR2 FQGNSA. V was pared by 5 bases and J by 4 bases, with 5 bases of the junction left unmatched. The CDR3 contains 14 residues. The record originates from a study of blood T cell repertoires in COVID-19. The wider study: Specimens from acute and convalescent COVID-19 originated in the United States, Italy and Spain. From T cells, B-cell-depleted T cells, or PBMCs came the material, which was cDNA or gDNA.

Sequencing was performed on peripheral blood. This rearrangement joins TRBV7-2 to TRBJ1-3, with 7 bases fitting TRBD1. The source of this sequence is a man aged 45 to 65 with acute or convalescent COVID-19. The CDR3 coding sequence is TGTGCCAGCAGCCCGACGACAGGGGGAAACACCATATATTTT. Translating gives CASSPTTGGNTIYF.